This T cell receptor beta chain was captured by sequencing in a study of T cell responses to AZD1222 COVID-19 vaccine. Here immunoSEQ multiplex PCR was the method, and the copy in TCRdb shows in-frame clones only, minus some. Of approximately 110,000 clones listed, approximately 89% were seen once; the top ten hold roughly 4.4%. The sequence came from an adult who received the AZD1222 COVID-19 vaccine. Here the sequenced sample was peripheral blood, taken 28 days after the second AZD1222 dose.

CDR3 in DNA: TGTGCCAGCAGTCCCAAGGTGGGGGGCACAGATACGCAGTATTTT. This encodes CASSPKVGGTDTQYF. The genes are TRBV6-5 and TRBJ2-3, with D perhaps given as TRBD1 or TRBD2 (5 bases each). V was pared by 5 bases and J by 1 base, with 13 bases between. CDR3 length: 15 residues. Germline CDR1 reads MNHEY; CDR2 reads SVGAGI.